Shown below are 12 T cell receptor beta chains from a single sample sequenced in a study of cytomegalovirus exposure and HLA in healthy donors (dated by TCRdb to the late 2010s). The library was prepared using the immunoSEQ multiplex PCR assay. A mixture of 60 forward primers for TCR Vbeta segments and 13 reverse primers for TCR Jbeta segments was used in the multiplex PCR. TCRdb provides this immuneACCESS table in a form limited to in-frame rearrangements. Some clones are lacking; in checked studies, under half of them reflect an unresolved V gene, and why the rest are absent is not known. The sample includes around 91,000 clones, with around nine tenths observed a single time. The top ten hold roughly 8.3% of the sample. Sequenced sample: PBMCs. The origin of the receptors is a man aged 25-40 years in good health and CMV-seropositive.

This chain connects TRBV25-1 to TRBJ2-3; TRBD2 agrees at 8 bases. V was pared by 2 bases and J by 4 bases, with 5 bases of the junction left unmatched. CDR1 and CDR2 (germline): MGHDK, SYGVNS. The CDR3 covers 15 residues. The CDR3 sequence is CASSELAGRPDTQYF. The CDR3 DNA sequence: TGTGCCAGCAGTGAACTAGCGGGTAGGCCAGATACGCAGTATTTT. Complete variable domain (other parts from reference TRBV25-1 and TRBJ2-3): EADIYQTPRYLVIGTGKKITLECSQTMGHDKMYWYQQDPGMELHLIHYSYGVNSTEKGDLSSESTVSRIRTEHFPLTLESARPSHTSQYLCASSELAGRPDTQYFGPGTRLTVL.

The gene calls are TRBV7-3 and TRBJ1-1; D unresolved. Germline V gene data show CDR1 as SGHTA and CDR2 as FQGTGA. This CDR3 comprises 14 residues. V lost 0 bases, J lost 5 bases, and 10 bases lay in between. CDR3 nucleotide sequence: TGTGCCAGCAGCTTAACCCGCGGGGATACTGAAGCTTTCTTT. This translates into CASSLTRGDTEAFF.

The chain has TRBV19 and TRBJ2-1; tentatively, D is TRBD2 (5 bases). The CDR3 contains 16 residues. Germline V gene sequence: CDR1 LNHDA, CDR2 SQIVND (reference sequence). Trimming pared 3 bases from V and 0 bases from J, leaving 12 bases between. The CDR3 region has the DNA TGTGCCAGTAGTATTGGGCTCACTAGCTCCTACAATGAGCAGTTCTTC. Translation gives CASSIGLTSSYNEQFF.

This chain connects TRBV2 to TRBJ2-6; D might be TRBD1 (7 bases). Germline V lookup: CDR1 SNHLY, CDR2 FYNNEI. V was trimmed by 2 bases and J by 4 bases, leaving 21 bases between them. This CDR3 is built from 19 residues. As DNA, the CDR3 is TGTGCCAGCAGTGAAAGGGGGTTCGGGCAGGGGGGAGGGGCCAACGTCCTGACTTTC. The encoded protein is CASSERGFGQGGGANVLTF.

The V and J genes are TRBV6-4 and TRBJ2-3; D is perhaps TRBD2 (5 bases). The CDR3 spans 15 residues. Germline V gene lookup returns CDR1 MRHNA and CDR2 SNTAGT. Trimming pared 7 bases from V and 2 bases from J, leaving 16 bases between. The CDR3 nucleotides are TGTGCCAGCAAGCGGACGGGATCCTACACAGATACGCAGTATTTT. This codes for CASKRTGSYTDTQYF.

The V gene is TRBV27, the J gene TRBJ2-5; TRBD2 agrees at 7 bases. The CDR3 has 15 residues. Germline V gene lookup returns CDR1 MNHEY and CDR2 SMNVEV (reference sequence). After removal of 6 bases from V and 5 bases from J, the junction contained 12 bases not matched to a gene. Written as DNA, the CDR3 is TGTGCCAGCAGCACTTGGGGGGTTAGCGGGGAGACCCAGTACTTC. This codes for CASSTWGVSGETQYF.

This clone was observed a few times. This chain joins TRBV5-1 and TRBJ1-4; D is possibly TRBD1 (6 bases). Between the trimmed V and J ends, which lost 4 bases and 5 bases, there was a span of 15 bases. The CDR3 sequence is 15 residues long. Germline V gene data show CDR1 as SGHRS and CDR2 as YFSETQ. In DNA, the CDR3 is TGCGCCAGCAGCCCGAGGGCAGGGGTGAATGAAAAACTGTTTTTT. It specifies CASSPRAGVNEKLFF.

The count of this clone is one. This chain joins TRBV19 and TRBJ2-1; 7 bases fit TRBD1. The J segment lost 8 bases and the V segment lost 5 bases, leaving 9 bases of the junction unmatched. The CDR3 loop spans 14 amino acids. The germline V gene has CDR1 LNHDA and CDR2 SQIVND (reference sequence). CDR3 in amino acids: CASSPYHRGDEQFF. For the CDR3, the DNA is TGTGCCAGTAGTCCATACCACAGGGGTGATGAGCAGTTCTTC.

The CDR3 region is CASSLGTSGRGTGELFF. CDR3 bases: TGTGCCAGCAGTTTAGGGACTAGCGGGAGAGGCACCGGGGAGCTGTTTTTT. The J gene is TRBJ2-2, the V gene TRBV27, with TRBD2 matching over 14 bases. The germline gives CDR1 MNHEY, CDR2 SMNVEV (reference sequence). The V segment lost 2 bases and the J segment 4 bases; nucleotides outside the gene matches: 3. This CDR3 is 17 amino acids long.

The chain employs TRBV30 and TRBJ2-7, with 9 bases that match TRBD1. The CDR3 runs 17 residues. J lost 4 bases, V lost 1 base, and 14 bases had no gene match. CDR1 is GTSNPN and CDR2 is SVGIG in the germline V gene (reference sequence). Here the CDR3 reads CAWSGPTNRGLGYEQYF. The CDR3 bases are TGTGCCTGGAGTGGCCCGACGAACAGGGGGCTAGGGTACGAGCAGTACTTC.

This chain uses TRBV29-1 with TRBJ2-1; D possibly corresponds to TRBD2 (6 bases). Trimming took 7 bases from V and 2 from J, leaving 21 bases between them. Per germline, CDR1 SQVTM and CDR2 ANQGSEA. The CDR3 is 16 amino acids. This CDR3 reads CSARRDSGNTYNEQFF. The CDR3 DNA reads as TGCAGCGCTCGGCGCGATAGCGGCAACACCTACAATGAGCAGTTCTTC.

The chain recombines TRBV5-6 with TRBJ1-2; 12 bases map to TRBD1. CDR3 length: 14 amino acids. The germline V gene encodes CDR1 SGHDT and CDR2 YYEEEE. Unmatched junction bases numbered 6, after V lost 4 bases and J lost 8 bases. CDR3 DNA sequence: TGTGCCAGCAGCCCGGGACAGGGGGCACGGGGCTACACCTTC. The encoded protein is CASSPGQGARGYTF.